This T cell receptor (beta chain) was recorded in a study of cytomegalovirus exposure and HLA in healthy donors. Germline V gene data show CDR1 as MNHEY and CDR2 as SMNVEV (reference sequence). Unmatched junction bases numbered 11, after V lost 4 bases and J lost 6 bases. There are 16 residues in the CDR3. The study ran its PCR with 60 Vbeta and 13 Jbeta primers. TCRdb's table, derived via immunoSEQ multiplex PCR, lists solely in-frame clones and lacks some. Of roughly 88,000 clones listed, over 60% are singletons. Worth noting for this clone: Antigen unknown.

Findings and caveats of the study: The classifier, whose performance was assessed in both the original and validation cohorts, reportedly diagnosed cytomegalovirus status with high specificity and sensitivity. In a later analysis, HLA-associated beta chains showed higher expansion and lower generation probabilities than comparable chains.

The rearrangement joins TRBV27 to TRBJ2-1, with 8 positions matching TRBD1. The receptor's source is a man aged 25-45 years in good health and CMV-seropositive. The sample was PBMCs. The DNA for the CDR3 is TGTGCCAGCAGTTCTGGACAGGGAAGGGGGCGCAATGAGCAGTTCTTC. Its protein is CASSSGQGRGRNEQFF.